The clone carrying this T cell receptor beta chain has at least ten counts. The antigen remains unidentified. The data were obtained in a study of CD8 T cells in ankylosing spondylitis. Regarding the study as a whole: Within matched ankylosing spondylitis synovial fluid, disease-linked clones were reportedly significantly enriched. A TCR beta motif of about 8 highly homologous variants appeared characteristic of ankylosing spondylitis blood.

Preparation of TCR beta libraries was done by quantitative 5'-RACE with molecular barcodes. TCRdb re-called the 5' RACE reads through MiXCR, storing one row per CDR3 protein. This table has 10,000 to 15,000 distinct CDR3 sequences, under 3.5% appearing once. This receptor was obtained from a male donor with ankylosing spondylitis or in good health (not recorded which). The sample taken for sequencing was blood, either unsorted or a sorted T cell fraction (not recorded which).

This CDR3 is CASSVAGSGDGPREQYF. DNA of the CDR3: TGTGCCAGCAGCGTAGCTGGGAGCGGGGATGGACCCAGGGAGCAGTACTTC. The rearrangement uses TRBV9 and TRBJ2-7, with 7 bases fitting TRBD2. The junction had 16 bases not matched to a gene; V was cut back by 0 bases and J by 7 bases. Per germline, CDR1 SGDLS and CDR2 YYNGEE. CDR3 size: 17 residues. Combining the CDR3 with reference TRBV9 and TRBJ2-7 gives the whole variable domain DSGVTQTPKHLITATGQRVTLRCSPRSGDLSVYWYQQSLDQGLQFLIQYYNGEERAKGNILERFSAQQFPDLHSELNLSSLELGDSALYFCASSVAGSGDGPREQYFGPGTRLTVT.